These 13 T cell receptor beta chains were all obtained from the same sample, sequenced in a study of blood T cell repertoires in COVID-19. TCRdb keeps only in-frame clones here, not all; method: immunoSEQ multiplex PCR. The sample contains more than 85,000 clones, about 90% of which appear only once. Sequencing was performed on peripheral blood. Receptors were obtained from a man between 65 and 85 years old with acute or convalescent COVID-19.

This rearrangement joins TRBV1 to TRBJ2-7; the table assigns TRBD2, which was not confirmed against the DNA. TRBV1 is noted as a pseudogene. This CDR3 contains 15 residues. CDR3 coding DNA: TGCACCAGCAGCCTGAATGGGGGGTGCGCCTACGAGCAGTACTTC. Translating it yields CTSSLNGGCAYEQYF.

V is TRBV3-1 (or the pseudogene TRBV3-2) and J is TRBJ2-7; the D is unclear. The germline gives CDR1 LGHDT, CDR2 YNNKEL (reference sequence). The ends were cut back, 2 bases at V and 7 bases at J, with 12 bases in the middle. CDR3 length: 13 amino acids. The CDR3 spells CASSQPLGIEQYF. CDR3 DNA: TGTGCCAGCAGCCAACCCTTGGGCATTGAGCAGTACTTC.

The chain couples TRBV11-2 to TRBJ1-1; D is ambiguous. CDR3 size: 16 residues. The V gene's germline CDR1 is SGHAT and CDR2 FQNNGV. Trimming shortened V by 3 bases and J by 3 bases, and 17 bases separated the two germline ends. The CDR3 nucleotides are TGTGCCAGCAGCTTGTATAGGACGGCGGGTGACACTGAAGCTTTCTTT. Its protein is CASSLYRTAGDTEAFF.

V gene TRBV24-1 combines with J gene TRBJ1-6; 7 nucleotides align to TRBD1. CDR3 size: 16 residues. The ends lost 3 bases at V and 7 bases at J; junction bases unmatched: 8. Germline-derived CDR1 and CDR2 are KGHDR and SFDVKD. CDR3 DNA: TGTGCCACCAGTGATAGTCAAGGGGGCGGGAATTCACCCCTCCACTTT. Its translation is CATSDSQGGGNSPLHF.

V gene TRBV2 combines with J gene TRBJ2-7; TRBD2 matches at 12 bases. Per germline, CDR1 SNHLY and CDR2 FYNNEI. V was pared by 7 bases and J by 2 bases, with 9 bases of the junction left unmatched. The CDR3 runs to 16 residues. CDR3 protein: CASNLGPSGGAYEQYF. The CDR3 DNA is TGTGCCAGCAACTTGGGCCCTAGCGGGGGGGCCTACGAGCAGTACTTC.

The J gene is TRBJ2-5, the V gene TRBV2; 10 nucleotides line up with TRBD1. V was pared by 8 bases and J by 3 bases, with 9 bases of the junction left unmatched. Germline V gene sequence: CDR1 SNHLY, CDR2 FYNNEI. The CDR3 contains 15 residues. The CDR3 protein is CASGQDRGSEETQYF. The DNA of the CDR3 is TGTGCCAGCGGGCAGGACAGGGGGTCGGAAGAGACCCAGTACTTC.

The CDR3 here is CASSPRGQKGSTEAFF. In nucleotides, the CDR3 is TGTGCCAGTAGCCCGAGGGGGCAGAAGGGTTCCACTGAAGCTTTCTTT. The chain has TRBV19 and TRBJ1-1; 7 positions agree with TRBD1. V lost 6 bases to trimming and J lost 4 bases; unmatched junction nucleotides: 14. There are 16 residues in the CDR3. From germline, CDR1 is LNHDA and CDR2 SQIVND (reference sequence).

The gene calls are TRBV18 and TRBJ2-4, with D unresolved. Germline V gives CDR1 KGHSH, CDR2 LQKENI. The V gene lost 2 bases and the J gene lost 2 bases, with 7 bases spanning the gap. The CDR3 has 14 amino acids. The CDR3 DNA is TGTGCCAGCTCACCAGTTCTATCCAAAAACATTCAGTACTTC. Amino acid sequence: CASSPVLSKNIQYF.

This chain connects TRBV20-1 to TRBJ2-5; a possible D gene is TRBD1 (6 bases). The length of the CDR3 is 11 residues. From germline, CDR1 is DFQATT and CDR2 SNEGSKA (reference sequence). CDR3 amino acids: CSVQGQETQYF. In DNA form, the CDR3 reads TGCAGCGTACAGGGCCAAGAGACCCAGTACTTC.

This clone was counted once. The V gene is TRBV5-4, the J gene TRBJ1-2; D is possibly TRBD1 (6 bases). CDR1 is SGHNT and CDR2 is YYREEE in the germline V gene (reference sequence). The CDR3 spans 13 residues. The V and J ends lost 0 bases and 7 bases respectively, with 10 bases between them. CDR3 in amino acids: CASSLEGEPGYTF. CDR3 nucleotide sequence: TGTGCCAGCAGCTTGGAGGGGGAACCTGGCTACACCTTC. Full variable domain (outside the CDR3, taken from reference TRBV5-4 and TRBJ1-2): ETGVTQSPTHLIKTRGQQVTLRCSSQSGHNTVSWYQQALGQGPQFIFQYYREEENGRGNFPPRFSGLQFPNYSSELNVNALELDDSALYLCASSLEGEPGYTFGSGTRLTVV.

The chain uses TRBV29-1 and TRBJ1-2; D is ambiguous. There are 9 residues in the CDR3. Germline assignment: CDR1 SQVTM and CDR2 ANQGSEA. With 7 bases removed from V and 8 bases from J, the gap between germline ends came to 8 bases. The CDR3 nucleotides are TGCAGCGCGGCTCCGGGCTACACCTTC. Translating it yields CSAAPGYTF.

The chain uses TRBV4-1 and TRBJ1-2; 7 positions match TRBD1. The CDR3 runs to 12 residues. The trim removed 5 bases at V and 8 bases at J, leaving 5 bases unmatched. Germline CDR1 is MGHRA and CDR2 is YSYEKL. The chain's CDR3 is CASSSTGQGYTF. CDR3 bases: TGCGCCAGCAGCTCTACGGGACAGGGCTACACCTTC.

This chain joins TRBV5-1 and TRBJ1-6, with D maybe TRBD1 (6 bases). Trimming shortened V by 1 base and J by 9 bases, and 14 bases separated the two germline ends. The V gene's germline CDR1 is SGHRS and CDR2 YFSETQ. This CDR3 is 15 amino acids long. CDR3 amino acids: CASSLSAGESSPLHF. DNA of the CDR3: TGCGCCAGCAGCTTGTCGGCAGGGGAAAGTTCACCCCTCCACTTT.